The 10 T cell receptor beta chains reported below all come from one sample, sequenced in a study of cytomegalovirus exposure and HLA in healthy donors. The assay was immunoSEQ multiplex PCR, and TCRdb's table has in-frame clones only and misses some. This sample has nearly 200,000 clones, with 75% to 85% found just once. Sequenced material: PBMCs. These receptor sequences come from a woman in her twenties or thirties in good health and CMV-seropositive.

This rearrangement joins TRBV29-1 to TRBJ2-7, with 11 bases identical to TRBD2. The CDR3 is 13 amino acids. CDR1 is SQVTM, CDR2 ANQGSEA, per germline. Unmatched junction bases numbered 7, after V lost 6 bases and J lost 6 bases. CDR3 in amino acids: CSVTRTSGSEQYF. The CDR3 DNA sequence: TGCAGCGTGACTCGAACTAGCGGGAGCGAGCAGTACTTC.

This chain joins TRBV18 and TRBJ2-7, with TRBD2 matching 9 bases. V gave up 3 bases and J gave up 5 bases; unmatched junction bases: 8. From germline, CDR1 is KGHSH and CDR2 LQKENI. The CDR3 consists of 15 residues. For the CDR3, the DNA is TGTGCCAGCTCACCCGGAGGAGCGGGAGGAAACGAGCAGTACTTC. As protein: CASSPGGAGGNEQYF. The whole variable domain, filled in from reference TRBV18 and TRBJ2-7, reads NAGVMQNPRHLVRRRGQEARLRCSPMKGHSHVYWYRQLPEEGLKFMVYLQKENIIDESGMPKERFSAEFPKEGPSILRIQQVVRGDSAAYFCASSPGGAGGNEQYFGPGTRLTVT.

The rearrangement joins TRBV4-1 to TRBJ1-5, with D maybe TRBD1 (5 bases). V lost 4 bases, J lost 1 base, and 11 bases lay in between. This CDR3 spans 15 amino acids. Germline CDR1 is MGHRA and CDR2 is YSYEKL. The CDR3 DNA is TGCGCCAGCAGCCGAGGGGCGGGGAGCAATCAGCCCCAGCATTTT. Translation gives CASSRGAGSNQPQHF.

The chain carries TRBV6-5 and TRBJ1-4, with D uncertain. Germline CDR1 is MNHEY and CDR2 is SVGAGI. The V gene lost 4 bases and the J gene lost 1 base, with 7 bases spanning the gap. CDR3 size: 14 residues. CDR3 region: CASSFQRTNEKLFF. The CDR3 DNA is TGTGCCAGCAGTTTCCAGCGAACTAATGAAAAACTGTTTTTT.

The V and J genes are TRBV5-6 and TRBJ2-1; 12 nucleotides match TRBD2. CDR3 length: 18 residues. Trimming removed 4 bases from V and 0 bases from J; junction bases left unmatched: 8. The germline gives CDR1 SGHDT, CDR2 YYEEEE. CDR3 nucleotide sequence: TGTGCCAGCAGCAAAGGACTAGCGGGACGTTTCTCCTACAATGAGCAGTTCTTC. Translated: CASSKGLAGRFSYNEQFF.

This chain connects TRBV14 to TRBJ2-1, with TRBD2 identical over 9 bases. V dropped 4 bases and J dropped 10; count of bases not matched to a gene: 8. CDR1 SGHDN and CDR2 FVKESK come from the germline V gene. This CDR3 is built from 14 residues. The CDR3 DNA follows: TGTGCCAGCAGCCGGGGCGGGAGGGCCGAAGAGCAGTTCTTC. This codes for CASSRGGRAEEQFF.

J is TRBJ1-5 and V is TRBV2; 9 positions agree with TRBD1. CDR1 SNHLY and CDR2 FYNNEI come from the germline V gene. The CDR3 has 13 residues. After removal of 10 bases from V and 7 bases from J, the junction contained 8 bases not matched to a gene. Here the CDR3 reads CATDRGFGQPQHF. The CDR3 DNA sequence: TGTGCCACCGACAGGGGGTTTGGGCAGCCCCAGCATTTT.

This clone was detected a few times. The gene calls are TRBV5-1 and TRBJ1-2; TRBD1 might be the D (6 bases). The germline V gene encodes CDR1 SGHRS and CDR2 YFSETQ. V gave up 1 base and J gave up 8 bases, with 12 bases separating them. The CDR3 has 13 amino acids. The DNA of the CDR3 is TGCGCCAGCAGCTTGTCAGGGGTATGGGGCTACACCTTC. It specifies CASSLSGVWGYTF.

The DNA of the CDR3 is TGTGCCAGCAGCCCTAGCGGGAGGTTCACAGATACGCAGTATTTT. It is translated as CASSPSGRFTDTQYF. The rearrangement joins TRBV5-7 to TRBJ2-3; 11 bases line up with TRBD2. Being an ORF, TRBV5-7 has a function that is uncertain. This CDR3 has 15 amino acids. V lost 4 bases and J lost 2; bases outside the gene matches: 3.

The chain recombines TRBV29-1 with TRBJ2-3, with 7 bases lining up with TRBD1. CDR3 length equals 13 residues. V lost 4 bases, J lost 2 bases, and 3 bases stayed unmatched. The germline gives CDR1 SQVTM, CDR2 ANQGSEA. CDR3 loop: CSVGTGFTDTQYF. In nucleotides, the CDR3 is TGCAGCGTTGGGACAGGTTTCACAGATACGCAGTATTTT.